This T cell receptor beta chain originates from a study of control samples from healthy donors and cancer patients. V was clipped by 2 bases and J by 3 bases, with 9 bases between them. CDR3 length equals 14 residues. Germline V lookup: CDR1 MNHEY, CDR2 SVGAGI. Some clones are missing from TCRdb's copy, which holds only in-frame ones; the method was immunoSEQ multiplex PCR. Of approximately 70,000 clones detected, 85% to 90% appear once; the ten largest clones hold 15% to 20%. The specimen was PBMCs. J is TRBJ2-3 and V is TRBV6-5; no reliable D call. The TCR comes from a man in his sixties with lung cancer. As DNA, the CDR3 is TGTGCCAGCAGTTACCAAGGATGGACAGATACGCAGTATTTT. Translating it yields CASSYQGWTDTQYF.